This TCR beta chain was identified during a study of blood T cell repertoires in COVID-19. In the study overall: The origin of the acute and convalescent COVID-19 samples was the United States, Italy and Spain.

Authors' methods: For nucleated cells, counts were estimated from reference gene primer amplification. Some clones are missing from TCRdb's copy, which holds only in-frame ones; the method was immunoSEQ multiplex PCR. The V and J calls and clone size come from that table; D and trimming were worked out from the DNA. The data show tens of thousands of clones, about 91% seen once. This CDR3 is 13 amino acids long. Losses at the gene ends were 0 bases for V and 11 bases for J; bases not matched to a gene: 7. Germline lookup yields CDR1 GTSNPN and CDR2 SVGIG (reference sequence). Sequencing was carried out using peripheral blood. V and J are TRBV30 and TRBJ2-1; TRBD1 matches at 7 bases. The receptor's source is a man between 60 and 75 years old with acute or convalescent COVID-19. The CDR3 is CAWSVLGTEKQFF. The CDR3 region has the DNA TGTGCCTGGAGTGTACTTGGGACAGAGAAGCAGTTCTTC. Based on the CDR3 plus reference TRBV30 and TRBJ2-1, the full variable domain is SQTIHQWPATLVQPVGSPLSLECTVEGTSNPNLYWYRQAAGRGLQLLFYSVGIGQISSEVPQNLSASRPQDRQFILSSKKLLLSDSGFYLCAWSVLGTEKQFFGPGTRLTVL.